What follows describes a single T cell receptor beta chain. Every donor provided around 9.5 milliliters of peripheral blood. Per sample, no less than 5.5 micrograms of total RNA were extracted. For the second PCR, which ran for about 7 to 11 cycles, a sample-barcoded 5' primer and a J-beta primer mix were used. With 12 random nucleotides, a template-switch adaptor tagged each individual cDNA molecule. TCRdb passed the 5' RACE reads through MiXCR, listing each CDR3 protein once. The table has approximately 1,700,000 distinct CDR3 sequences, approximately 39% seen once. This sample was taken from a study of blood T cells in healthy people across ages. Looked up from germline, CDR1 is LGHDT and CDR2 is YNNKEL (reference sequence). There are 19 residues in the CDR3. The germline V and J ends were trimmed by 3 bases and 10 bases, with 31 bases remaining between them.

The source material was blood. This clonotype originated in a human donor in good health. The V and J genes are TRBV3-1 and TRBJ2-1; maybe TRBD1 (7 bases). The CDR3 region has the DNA TGTGCCAGCAGCCACAGGGGGTCGGAGGGCAGATTGATCCGTTCAGAGCAGTTCTTC. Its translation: CASSHRGSEGRLIRSEQFF.